The rows below give T cell receptor beta chains drawn from one sample of a study of T cell responses to AZD1222 COVID-19 vaccine. Produced via immunoSEQ multiplex PCR; TCRdb's table is partial and in-frame only. The table includes fewer than 85,000 clones, approximately 92% detected once. Specimen: peripheral blood, collected on day 0 of AZD1222 vaccination. Receptor source: an adult in good health. Both conserved end residues are part of each CDR3. Each record gives: V gene, J gene, D gene, CDR3 DNA, CDR3 protein. A D gene is named only where the DNA matches it firmly.

TRBV19	TRBJ2-3	NA	TGTGCCAGTAGTGGGGCTCCGAGCACAGATACGCAGTATTTT	CASSGAPSTDTQYF
TRBV6-2/TRBV6-3	TRBJ2-7	NA	TGTGCCAGCAGTGATCCGGGCCTATCCTACGAGCAGTACTTC	CASSDPGLSYEQYF
TRBV7-7	TRBJ2-1	NA	TGTGCTAGCAGCACCGGACCCGTCGCAACAGATGAGCAGTTCTTC	CASSTGPVATDEQFF
TRBV27	TRBJ2-1	NA	TGTGCCAGCAGTTTATCGATCATCAATGAGCAGTTCTTC	CASSLSIINEQFF
TRBV15	TRBJ2-7	NA	TGTGCCACCAGCCGCGGGACACAATACGAGCAGTACTTC	CATSRGTQYEQYF
TRBV11-2	TRBJ2-3	NA	TGTGCCAGCAGCTGGACTTTCACAGATACGCAGTATTTT	CASSWTFTDTQYF
TRBV19	TRBJ1-1	NA	TGTGCCAGTAGTCTCGATACGGTGAACACTGAAGCTTTCTTT	CASSLDTVNTEAFF
TRBV7-2	TRBJ2-3	TRBD2	TGTGCCAGCAGCTTACGAGCGGGAGCTGGAGATACGCAGTATTTT	CASSLRAGAGDTQYF
TRBV3-1/TRBV3-2	TRBJ2-1	NA	TGTGCCAGCAGCCAAGAGCACTCCTACAATGAGCAGTTCTTC	CASSQEHSYNEQFF
TRBV18	TRBJ1-1	TRBD1	TGTGCCAGCTCACTCGGACAGGGAGGAGAAGCTTTCTTT	CASSLGQGGEAFF
TRBV5-4	TRBJ2-1	TRBD2	TGTGCCAGCAGCGCGCCCGGGACTAGCGGGGATACCTACAATGAGCAGTTCTTC	CASSAPGTSGDTYNEQFF